Presented here are 18 T cell receptor beta chains from one specimen sequenced in a study of T cell responses to AZD1222 COVID-19 vaccine (dated by TCRdb to the early 2020s). The library came from the immunoSEQ multiplex PCR assay. In TCRdb, the immuneACCESS table is reduced to in-frame sequences with V and J assigned. These tables do not hold every clone; where another copy was compared, an unresolved V gene accounts for under half, and the others remain unexplained. For this sample the table gives tens of thousands of clones, of which 85% to 90% were detected only once. Together, the top ten hold about 2.7% of the sample. The time point tag for this specimen amounts to: baseline before first vaccination. Taken with the paper, the label for treatment or condition translates to: meningococcal conjugate vaccine given as trial control. Sequencing used peripheral blood, obtained on day 0 of MenACWY control vaccination. These receptors came from an adult in good health.

The rearrangement joins TRBV4-3 to TRBJ1-5; 8 nucleotides line up with TRBD1. V shed 0 bases and J 2 bases; nucleotides not matched to a gene: 6. The CDR3 loop spans 17 amino acids. CDR1 and CDR2 (germline): LGHNA, YSLEER. The CDR3 region is CASSQDLQGARNQPQHF. The CDR3 nucleotides read TGCGCCAGCAGCCAAGACCTCCAGGGGGCACGCAATCAGCCCCAGCATTTT.

This sequence joins TRBV4-1 and TRBJ1-5, with 8 bases matching TRBD1. The length of the CDR3 is 16 residues. From germline, CDR1 is MGHRA and CDR2 YSYEKL. V dropped 3 bases and J dropped 6; count of bases not matched to a gene: 10. The CDR3 protein is CASSHIDRGGGQPQHF. The CDR3 bases are TGCGCCAGCAGCCATATAGACAGGGGAGGAGGTCAGCCCCAGCATTTT.

This clone has just one count. J is TRBJ2-4 and V is TRBV2; D gene unclear. Looked up from germline, CDR1 is SNHLY and CDR2 is FYNNEI. V was cut by 8 bases and J by 5 bases, with 22 bases left in between. This CDR3 comprises 16 residues. CDR3 in amino acids: CASERSEALTENIQYF. The CDR3 nucleotides read TGTGCCAGCGAAAGGTCTGAGGCCTTAACCGAAAACATTCAGTACTTC.

The rearrangement uses TRBV6-1 and TRBJ1-2, with 9 bases aligning to TRBD1. After removal of 3 bases from V and 5 bases from J, the junction contained 7 bases not matched to a gene. This CDR3 region has 15 residues. Per germline, CDR1 MNHNS and CDR2 SASEGT. The CDR3 DNA sequence: TGTGCCAGCAGTGAGATCACAGGGGGCGGGTATGGCTACACCTTC. This translates into CASSEITGGGYGYTF.

This clone was recorded a few times. This chain joins TRBV18 and TRBJ1-1, with D possibly being TRBD1 (6 bases). The CDR3 has 12 amino acids. CDR1 KGHSH and CDR2 LQKENI come from the germline V gene. The V end lost 4 bases, the J end lost 8 bases, and 11 bases lay between the germline ends. The CDR3 DNA follows: TGTGCCAGCTCACTGGGGGCGGTCGAAGCTTTCTTT. Translating gives CASSLGAVEAFF.

J is TRBJ2-1 and V is TRBV11-3; weak D call: TRBD2 (5 bases). The germline V and J ends were trimmed by 5 bases and 6 bases, with 14 bases remaining between them. This CDR3 is built from 14 residues. Looked up from germline, CDR1 is SGHNT and CDR2 is YENEEA. CDR3: CASSKDIRGNEQFF. CDR3 coding DNA: TGTGCCAGCAGCAAAGATATCCGGGGCAATGAGCAGTTCTTC. The full variable domain, in which reference TRBV11-3 and TRBJ2-1 provide the parts outside the CDR3, is EAGVVQSPRYKIIEKKQPVAFWCNPISGHNTLYWYLQNLGQGPELLIRYENEEAVDDSQLPKDRFSAERLKGVDSTLKIQPAELGDSAVYLCASSKDIRGNEQFFGPGTRLTVL.

This clone has just one count. The chain carries TRBV2 and TRBJ2-2; D may match TRBD1 or TRBD2 (5 bases each). The germline V gene encodes CDR1 SNHLY and CDR2 FYNNEI. Trimming cost V 5 bases and J 7 bases, with 17 bases left between them. The CDR3 spans 15 residues. CDR3 in DNA: TGTGCCAGCAGTTCCGGGACCGACCCTTTCGGGGAGCTGTTTTTT. It yields the protein CASSSGTDPFGELFF.

This chain joins TRBV6-5 and TRBJ1-5; D is uncertain. CDR1 MNHEY and CDR2 SVGAGI come from the germline V gene. Trimming took 0 bases from V and 7 from J, leaving 10 bases between them. The CDR3 has 14 amino acids. The CDR3 spells CASSYSGPKQPQHF. CDR3 DNA sequence: TGTGCCAGCAGTTACTCGGGTCCAAAACAGCCCCAGCATTTT.

CDR3: CASSDGRTLNTEAFF. For the CDR3, the DNA is TGTGCCAGCAGCGACGGACGGACTCTGAACACTGAAGCTTTCTTT. The chain joins TRBV7-2 to TRBJ1-1; D uncertain. In germline, CDR1 is SGHTA, CDR2 FQGNSA. The CDR3 loop spans 15 amino acids. Trimming took 5 bases from V and 0 from J, leaving 13 bases between them.

V usage is TRBV18 and J usage is TRBJ1-4, with D uncertain. CDR1 and CDR2 (germline): KGHSH, LQKENI. The CDR3 contains 16 residues. The V end was cut by 2 bases, the J end by 0 bases, with 10 bases between. The CDR3 spells CASSPRRSSTNEKLFF. CDR3 nucleotides: TGTGCCAGCTCACCAAGGAGATCCTCAACTAATGAAAAACTGTTTTTT.

The CDR3 DNA sequence: TGTGCCAGCAGCCAAGCCCCGACAGGGAGTCTTTCACCCCTCCACTTT. It codes for CASSQAPTGSLSPLHF. The chain has TRBV3-1 (or the pseudogene TRBV3-2) and TRBJ1-6; 7 positions match TRBD1. From germline, CDR1 is LGHDT and CDR2 YNNKEL (reference sequence). Trimming cost V 1 base and J 9 bases; bases outside gene matches: 9. The CDR3 spans 16 residues.

V usage is TRBV12-3 or TRBV12-4 and J usage is TRBJ1-5; D is unclear. The CDR3 is made up of 13 amino acids. V was cut by 6 bases and J by 1 base, with 7 bases left in between. CDR3 bases: TGTGCCAGCAGACAAGGGAGCAATCAGCCCCAGCATTTT. Translating gives CASRQGSNQPQHF.

This clone is a singleton in its sample. The chain joins TRBV5-7 to TRBJ1-3; D gene unclear. TRBV5-7 is an ORF for which the function is uncertain. This CDR3 has 14 amino acids. The ends were cut back, 1 base at V and 6 bases at J, with 11 bases in the middle. The CDR3 DNA sequence: TGTGCCAGCAGCTTGTCTAGGCGCGTAAACACCATATATTTT. Translating gives CASSLSRRVNTIYF.

This clone qualifies as medium-sized (0.01 to 0.1%). This sequence joins TRBV11-2 and TRBJ1-2; 9 bases align to TRBD1. The CDR3 is 13 residues long. Germline CDR1 is SGHAT and CDR2 is FQNNGV. The junction had 1 base not matched to a gene; V was cut back by 1 base and J by 7 bases. The CDR3 coding sequence is TGTGCCAGCAGCTTAGGGACAGGGGCTGGCTACACCTTC. Its translation is CASSLGTGAGYTF.

The chain joins TRBV7-8 to TRBJ2-5, with a tentative D call TRBD1 (6 bases). The CDR3 loop spans 14 amino acids. The V end lost 4 bases, the J end lost 3 bases, and 12 bases lay between the germline ends. CDR1 SGHVS and CDR2 FQNEAQ come from the germline V gene. CDR3 coding DNA: TGTGCCAGCAGCTCCAGGACAGTCGAAGAGACCCAGTACTTC. Translating it yields CASSSRTVEETQYF. The full variable domain, its missing parts supplied by reference TRBV7-8 and TRBJ2-5, is GAGVSQSPRYKVAKRGQDVALRCDPISGHVSLFWYQQALGQGPEFLTYFQNEAQLDKSGLPSDRFFAERPEGSVSTLKIQRTQQEDSAVYLCASSSRTVEETQYFGPGTRLLVL.

The rearrangement links TRBV28 to TRBJ1-2, with TRBD1 as a possible D gene (6 bases). Germline CDR1 and CDR2: MDHEN and SYDVKM. This CDR3 is built from 14 residues. Trimming removed 4 bases from V and 5 bases from J, with 14 bases in between. The CDR3 loop reads CASSSLERGYGYTF. For the CDR3, the DNA is TGTGCCAGCAGTTCACTTGAGAGGGGGTATGGCTACACCTTC.

This chain connects TRBV9 to TRBJ2-5, with a possible D match to TRBD2 (6 bases). V was clipped by 3 bases and J by 2 bases, with 14 bases between them. Per germline, CDR1 SGDLS and CDR2 YYNGEE. The CDR3 loop spans 15 amino acids. The CDR3 nucleotides are TGTGCCAGCAGCGATCCCCTGGGGGGACAAGAGACCCAGTACTTC. It codes for CASSDPLGGQETQYF.

In its sample, this clone was seen once. The chain has TRBV19 and TRBJ2-6; weak D call: TRBD2 (6 bases). Between the trimmed V and J ends, which lost 3 bases and 0 bases, there was a span of 18 bases. This CDR3 contains 19 residues. Germline CDR1 is LNHDA and CDR2 is SQIVND (reference sequence). The CDR3 spells CASSIKPGGPDSGANVLTF. The CDR3 coding sequence is TGTGCCAGTAGTATCAAACCCGGGGGTCCCGACTCTGGGGCCAACGTCCTGACTTTC.